One T cell receptor (beta chain) is described in this entry. Clones were read by immunoSEQ multiplex PCR, and TCRdb kept only the in-frame ones, dropping some. The sample holds about 64,000 clones, about nine tenths seen once. The sample belongs to a study of blood T cell repertoires in COVID-19. The sequencing sample was made of peripheral blood. This TCR derives from a man aged 50-60 years with active COVID-19.

CDR3 amino acids: CASSPFPTSGGSYEQYF. CDR3 coding DNA: TGTGCCAGCAGTCCTTTCCCAACTAGCGGTGGCTCCTACGAGCAGTACTTC. The genes are TRBV6-6 and TRBJ2-7; 8 bases are shared with TRBD2. Germline lookup yields CDR1 MNHNY and CDR2 SVGAGI (reference sequence). This CDR3 is built from 17 residues. The V and J ends lost 5 bases and 0 bases, in that order; junction bases with no gene match: 12.